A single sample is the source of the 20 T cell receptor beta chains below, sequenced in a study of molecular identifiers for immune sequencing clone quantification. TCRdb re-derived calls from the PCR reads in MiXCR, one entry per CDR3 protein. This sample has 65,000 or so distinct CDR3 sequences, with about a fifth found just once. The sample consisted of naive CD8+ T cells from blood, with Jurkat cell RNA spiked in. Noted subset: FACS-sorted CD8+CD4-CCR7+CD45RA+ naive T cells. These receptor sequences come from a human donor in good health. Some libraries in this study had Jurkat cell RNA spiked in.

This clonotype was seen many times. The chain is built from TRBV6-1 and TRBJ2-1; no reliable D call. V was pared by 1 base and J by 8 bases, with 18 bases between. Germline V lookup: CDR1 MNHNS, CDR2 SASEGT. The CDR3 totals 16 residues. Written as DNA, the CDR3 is TGTGCCAGCAGTGAAGTAAAAGGACGAGGAAGGCATGAGCAGTTCTTC. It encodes CASSEVKGRGRHEQFF.

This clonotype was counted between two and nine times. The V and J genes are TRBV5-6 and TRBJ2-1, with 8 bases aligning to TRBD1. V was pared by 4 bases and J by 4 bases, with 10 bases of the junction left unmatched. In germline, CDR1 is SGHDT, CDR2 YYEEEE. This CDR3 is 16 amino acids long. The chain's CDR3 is CASSHGEDRAYNEQFF. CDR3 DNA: TGTGCCAGCAGCCACGGGGAGGACAGGGCGTACAATGAGCAGTTCTTC. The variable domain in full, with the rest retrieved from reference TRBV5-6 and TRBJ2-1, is DAGVTQSPTHLIKTRGQQVTLRCSPKSGHDTVSWYQQALGQGPQFIFQYYEEEERQRGNFPDRFSGHQFPNYSSELNVNALLLGDSALYLCASSHGEDRAYNEQFFGPGTRLTVL.

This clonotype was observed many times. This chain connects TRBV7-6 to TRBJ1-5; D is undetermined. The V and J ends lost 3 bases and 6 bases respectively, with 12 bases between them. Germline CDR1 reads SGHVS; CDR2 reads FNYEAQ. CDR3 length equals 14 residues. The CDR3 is CASSFNQDTQPQHF. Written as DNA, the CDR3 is TGTGCCAGCAGCTTTAATCAGGATACTCAGCCCCAGCATTTT.

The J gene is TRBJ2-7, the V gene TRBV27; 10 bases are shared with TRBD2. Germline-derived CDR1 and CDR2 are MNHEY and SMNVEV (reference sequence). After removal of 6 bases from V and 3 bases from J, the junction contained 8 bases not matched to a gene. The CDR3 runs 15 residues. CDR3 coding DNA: TGTGCCAGCAGCTTAAAGCGGGAGGGGGACTACGAGCAGTACTTC. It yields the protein CASSLKREGDYEQYF.

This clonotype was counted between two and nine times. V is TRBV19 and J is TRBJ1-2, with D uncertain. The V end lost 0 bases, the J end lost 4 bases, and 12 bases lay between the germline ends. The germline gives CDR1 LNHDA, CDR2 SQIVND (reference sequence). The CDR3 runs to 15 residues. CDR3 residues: CASSIDPLTVYGYTF. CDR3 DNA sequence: TGTGCCAGTAGTATAGATCCCCTTACAGTCTATGGCTACACCTTC.

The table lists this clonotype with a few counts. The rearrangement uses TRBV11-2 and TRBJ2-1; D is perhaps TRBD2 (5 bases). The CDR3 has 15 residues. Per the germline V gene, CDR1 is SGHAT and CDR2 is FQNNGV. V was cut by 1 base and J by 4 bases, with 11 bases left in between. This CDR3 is CASSLGSGIYNEQFF. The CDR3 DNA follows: TGTGCCAGCAGCTTAGGGAGCGGCATATACAATGAGCAGTTCTTC. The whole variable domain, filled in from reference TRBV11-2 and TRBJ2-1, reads EAGVAQSPRYKIIEKRQSVAFWCNPISGHATLYWYQQILGQGPKLLIQFQNNGVVDDSQLPKDRFSAERLKGVDSTLKIQPAKLEDSAVYLCASSLGSGIYNEQFFGPGTRLTVL.

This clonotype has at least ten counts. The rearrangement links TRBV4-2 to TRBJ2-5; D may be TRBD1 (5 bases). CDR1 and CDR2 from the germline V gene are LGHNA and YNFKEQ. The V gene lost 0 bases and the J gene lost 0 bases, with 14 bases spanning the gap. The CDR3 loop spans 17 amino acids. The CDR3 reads CASSQDTGSLYQETQYF. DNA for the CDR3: TGTGCCAGCAGCCAAGATACAGGCTCGTTGTACCAAGAGACCCAGTACTTC.

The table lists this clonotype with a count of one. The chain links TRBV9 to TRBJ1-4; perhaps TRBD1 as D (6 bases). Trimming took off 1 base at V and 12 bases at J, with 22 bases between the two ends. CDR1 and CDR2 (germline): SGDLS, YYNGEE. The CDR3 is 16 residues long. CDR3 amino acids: CASSVRAGTGGEELFF. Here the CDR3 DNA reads TGTGCCAGCAGCGTAAGAGCCGGGACGGGGGGCGAAGAACTGTTTTTT.

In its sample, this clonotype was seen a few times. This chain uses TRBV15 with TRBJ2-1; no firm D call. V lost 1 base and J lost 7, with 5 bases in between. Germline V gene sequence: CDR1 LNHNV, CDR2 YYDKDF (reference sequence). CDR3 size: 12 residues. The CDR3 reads CATSRVENEQFF. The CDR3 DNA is TGTGCCACCAGCAGAGTGGAGAATGAGCAGTTCTTC. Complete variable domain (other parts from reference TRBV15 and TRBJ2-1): DAMVIQNPRYQVTQFGKPVTLSCSQTLNHNVMYWYQQKSSQAPKLLFHYYDKDFNNEADTPDNFQSRRPNTSFCFLDIRSPGLGDTAMYLCATSRVENEQFFGPGTRLTVL.

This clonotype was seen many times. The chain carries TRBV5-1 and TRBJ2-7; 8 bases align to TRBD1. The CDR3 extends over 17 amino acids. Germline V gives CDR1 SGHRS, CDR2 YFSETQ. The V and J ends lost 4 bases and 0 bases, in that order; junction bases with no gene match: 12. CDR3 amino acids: CASSLVPTGDTSYEQYF. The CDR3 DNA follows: TGCGCCAGCAGCCTCGTCCCGACAGGGGACACCTCCTACGAGCAGTACTTC. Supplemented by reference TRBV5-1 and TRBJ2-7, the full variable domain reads KAGVTQTPRYLIKTRGQQVTLSCSPISGHRSVSWYQQTPGQGLQFLFEYFSETQRNKGNFPGRFSGRQFSNSRSEMNVSTLELGDSALYLCASSLVPTGDTSYEQYFGPGTRLTVT.

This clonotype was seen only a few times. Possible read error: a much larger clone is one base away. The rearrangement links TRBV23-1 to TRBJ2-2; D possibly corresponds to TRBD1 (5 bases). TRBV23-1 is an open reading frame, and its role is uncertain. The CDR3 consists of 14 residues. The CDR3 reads CAGSQSQVPGELFF. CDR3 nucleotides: TGCGCCGGCAGTCAATCACAGGTCCCCGGGGAGCTGTTTTTT.

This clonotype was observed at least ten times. CDR3 DNA sequence: TGTGCCAGCAGCTTAGCCCCGGAGTCCTCCTACGAGCAGTACTTC. Its translation is CASSLAPESSYEQYF. V and J are TRBV7-9 and TRBJ2-7; D call uncertain. CDR3 size: 15 residues. V was shortened by 0 bases and J by 0 bases, with 9 bases between the two germline ends. Germline V lookup: CDR1 SEHNR, CDR2 FQNEAQ (reference sequence).

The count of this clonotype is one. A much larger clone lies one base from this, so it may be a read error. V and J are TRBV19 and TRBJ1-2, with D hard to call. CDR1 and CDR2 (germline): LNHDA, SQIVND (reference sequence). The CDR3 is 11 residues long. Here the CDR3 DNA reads TGTGCCAGTGGCCATCCCACTGGCTTCACCTTC. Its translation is CASGHPTGFTF.

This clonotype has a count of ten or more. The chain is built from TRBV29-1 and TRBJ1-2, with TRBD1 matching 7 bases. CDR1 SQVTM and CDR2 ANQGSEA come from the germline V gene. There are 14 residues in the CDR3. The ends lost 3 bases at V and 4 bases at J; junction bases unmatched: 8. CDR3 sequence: CSVEEDRVGYGYTF. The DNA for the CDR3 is TGCAGCGTTGAGGAAGACAGGGTAGGCTATGGCTACACCTTC.

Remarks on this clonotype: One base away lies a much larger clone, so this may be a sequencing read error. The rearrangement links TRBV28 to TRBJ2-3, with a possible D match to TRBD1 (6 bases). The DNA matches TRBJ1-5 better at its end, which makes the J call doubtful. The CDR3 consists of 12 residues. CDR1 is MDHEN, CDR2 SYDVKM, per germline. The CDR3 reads CATKGGTDTQHF. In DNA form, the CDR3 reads TGTGCCACCAAGGGGGGCACAGATACGCAGCATTTT.

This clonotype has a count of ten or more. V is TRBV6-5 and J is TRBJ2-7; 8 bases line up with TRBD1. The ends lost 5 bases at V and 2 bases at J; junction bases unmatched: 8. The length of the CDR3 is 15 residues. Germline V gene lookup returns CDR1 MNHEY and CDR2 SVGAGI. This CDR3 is CASSQTGEATYEQYF. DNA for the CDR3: TGTGCCAGCAGTCAGACAGGGGAGGCTACCTACGAGCAGTACTTC.

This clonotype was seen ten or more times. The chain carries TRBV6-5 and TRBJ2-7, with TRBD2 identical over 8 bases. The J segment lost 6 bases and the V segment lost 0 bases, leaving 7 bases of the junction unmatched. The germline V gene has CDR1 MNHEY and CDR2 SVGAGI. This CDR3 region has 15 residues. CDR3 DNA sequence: TGTGCCAGCAGTTACTCGACAAGCGGGAGCGGCGAGCAGTACTTC. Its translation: CASSYSTSGSGEQYF.

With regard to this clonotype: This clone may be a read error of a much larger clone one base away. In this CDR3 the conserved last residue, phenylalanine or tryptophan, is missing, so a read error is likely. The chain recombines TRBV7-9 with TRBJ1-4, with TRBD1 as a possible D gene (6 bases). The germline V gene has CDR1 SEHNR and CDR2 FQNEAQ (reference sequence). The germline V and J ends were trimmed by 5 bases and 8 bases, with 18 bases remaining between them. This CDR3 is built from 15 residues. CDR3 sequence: CASSPANREGEKLFS. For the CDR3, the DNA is TGTGCCAGCAGCCCGGCAAACAGGGAGGGCGAAAAACTGTTTTCT.

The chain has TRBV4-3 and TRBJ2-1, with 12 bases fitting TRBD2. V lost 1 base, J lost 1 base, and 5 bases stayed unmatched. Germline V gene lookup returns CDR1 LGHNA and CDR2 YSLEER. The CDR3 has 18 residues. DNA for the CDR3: TGCGCCAGCAGCCAAGGACTAGCGGGAGATCCTTCCTACAATGAGCAGTTCTTC. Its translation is CASSQGLAGDPSYNEQFF.

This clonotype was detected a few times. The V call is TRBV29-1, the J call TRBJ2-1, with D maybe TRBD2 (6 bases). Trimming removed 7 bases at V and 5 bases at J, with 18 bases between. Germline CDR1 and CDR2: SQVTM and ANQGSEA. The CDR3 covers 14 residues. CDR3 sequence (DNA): TGCAGCGCCGAAGGGCGTCTAGCGAACAATGAGCAGTTCTTC. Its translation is CSAEGRLANNEQFF.